Each of the 16 T cell receptor beta chains below was sequenced from the same sample in a study of T cells in tumors after PD-1 blockade. Only in-frame clones appear in the TCRdb table, and some are missing; sequencing was by immunoSEQ multiplex PCR. The sample consists of 30,000 to 35,000 clones, 55% to 80% of them appearing once. Material: PBMCs, obtained after anti-PD-1 treatment. The receptors were gathered from a human donor with basal cell carcinoma.

The V and J genes are TRBV5-4 and TRBJ2-1, with D unresolved. V lost 5 bases and J lost 0, with 12 bases in between. The germline gives CDR1 SGHNT, CDR2 YYREEE (reference sequence). CDR3 length equals 15 residues. The CDR3 is CASRIDILSYNEQFF. The CDR3 DNA sequence: TGTGCCAGCAGAATAGACATACTCTCCTACAATGAGCAGTTCTTC.

The V call is TRBV28, the J call TRBJ2-5; TRBD2 matches 10 bases. The germline CDR1 and CDR2 sequences are MDHEN and SYDVKM. This CDR3 spans 15 amino acids. V lost 3 bases and J lost 5; bases outside the gene matches: 6. As DNA, the CDR3 is TGTGCCAGCAGTTTCGGCCTAGCGGGAGTGGAGACCCAGTACTTC. Protein: CASSFGLAGVETQYF.

Only one count was recorded for this clone. The V call is TRBV7-2, the J call TRBJ1-1, with D possibly matching TRBD1 (5 bases). The CDR3 consists of 13 residues. V lost 4 bases and J lost 5, with 11 bases in between. Looked up from germline, CDR1 is SGHTA and CDR2 is FQGNSA. CDR3 protein: CASSSPPGTEAFF. CDR3 sequence (DNA): TGTGCCAGCAGCTCCCCTCCAGGGACTGAAGCTTTCTTT. The variable domain in full, completed from reference TRBV7-2 and TRBJ1-1, reads GAGVSQSPSNKVTEKGKDVELRCDPISGHTALYWYRQSLGQGLEFLIYFQGNSAPDKSGLPSDRFSAERTGGSVSTLTIQRTQQEDSAVYLCASSSPPGTEAFFGQGTRLTVV.

This chain connects TRBV2 to TRBJ1-1; tentative D call: TRBD1 (5 bases). Trimming cost V 0 bases and J 4 bases, with 12 bases left between them. The CDR3 consists of 15 residues. Germline V CDR1 and CDR2: SNHLY, FYNNEI. Here the CDR3 reads CASSEAGFGGTEAFF. Here the CDR3 DNA reads TGTGCCAGCAGTGAAGCGGGCTTTGGGGGCACTGAAGCTTTCTTT. The whole variable domain, remainder taken from reference TRBV2 and TRBJ1-1, is EPEVTQTPSHQVTQMGQEVILRCVPISNHLYFYWYRQILGQKVEFLVSFYNNEISEKSEIFDDQFSVERPDGSNFTLKIRSTKLEDSAMYFCASSEAGFGGTEAFFGQGTRLTVV.

This clone turned up a few times. The V call is TRBV12-3 or TRBV12-4, the J call TRBJ1-5; the match to TRBD1 covers 7 bases. Trimming took 8 bases from V and 5 from J; bases not matched to a gene: 6. This CDR3 is 13 amino acids long. This CDR3 reads CASGTGVDQPQHF. CDR3 sequence (DNA): TGTGCCAGCGGAACAGGGGTGGATCAGCCCCAGCATTTT.

In this sample, this clone turned up once. The J gene is TRBJ2-7, the V gene TRBV6-5, with 8 bases matching TRBD1. This CDR3 has 14 amino acids. V gave up 8 bases and J gave up 0 bases; unmatched junction bases: 6. The V gene's germline CDR1 is MNHEY and CDR2 SVGAGI. The CDR3 protein is CASSRDRNSYEQYF. The CDR3 nucleotides are TGTGCCAGCTCCCGGGACAGGAACTCCTACGAGCAGTACTTC.

The V call is TRBV20-1, the J call TRBJ2-5; D gene unclear. This CDR3 region has 12 residues. The V end lost 3 bases, the J end lost 2 bases, and 7 bases lay between the germline ends. Germline V lookup: CDR1 DFQATT, CDR2 SNEGSKA (reference sequence). The CDR3 sequence: CSASPPQETQYF. CDR3 coding DNA: TGCAGTGCTAGTCCCCCGCAAGAGACCCAGTACTTC.

The gene calls are TRBV5-1 and TRBJ2-3, with TRBD2 identical over 8 bases. Looked up from germline, CDR1 is SGHRS and CDR2 is YFSETQ. Trimming took 4 bases from V and 4 from J; bases not matched to a gene: 8. The CDR3 is made up of 15 amino acids. CDR3 sequence: CASSEIAGSSDTQYF. CDR3 bases: TGCGCCAGCAGCGAGATAGCGGGATCTTCAGATACGCAGTATTTT.

A few counts support this clone. The chain has TRBV2 and TRBJ2-2; 9 bases match TRBD1. The germline CDR1 and CDR2 sequences are SNHLY and FYNNEI. There are 14 residues in the CDR3. V lost 8 bases to trimming and J lost 7 bases; unmatched junction nucleotides: 8. The CDR3 is CASRGQGRVGELFF. The CDR3 coding sequence is TGTGCCAGCCGGGGACAGGGACGAGTCGGGGAGCTGTTTTTT.

The chain is built from TRBV6-5 and TRBJ2-3; 8 nucleotides agree with TRBD2. The junction had 9 bases not matched to a gene; V was cut back by 8 bases and J by 5 bases. This CDR3 contains 14 residues. Germline loops: CDR1 MNHEY, CDR2 SVGAGI. Here the CDR3 reads CASGDGGAVDTQYF. The CDR3 DNA reads as TGTGCCAGCGGGGACGGGGGGGCGGTAGATACGCAGTATTTT.

The chain employs TRBV30 and TRBJ1-6, with 8 bases that match TRBD1. CDR1 and CDR2 (germline): GTSNPN, SVGIG (reference sequence). CDR3 length: 16 residues. V shed 2 bases, J shed 10 bases, and the junction held 13 bases outside the gene matches. This CDR3 is CAWSRTGTGSTSPLHF. CDR3 sequence (DNA): TGTGCCTGGAGTCGGACGGGGACAGGCTCGACCTCACCCCTCCACTTT. Variable domain in full (rest from reference TRBV30 and TRBJ1-6): SQTIHQWPATLVQPVGSPLSLECTVEGTSNPNLYWYRQAAGRGLQLLFYSVGIGQISSEVPQNLSASRPQDRQFILSSKKLLLSDSGFYLCAWSRTGTGSTSPLHFGNGTRLTVT.

The rearrangement links TRBV9 to TRBJ2-3, with D possibly matching TRBD2 (6 bases). Germline V gene data show CDR1 as SGDLS and CDR2 as YYNGEE. There are 15 residues in the CDR3. Between the trimmed V and J ends, which lost 3 bases and 0 bases, there was a span of 11 bases. The CDR3 region is CASSGTGTSTDTQYF. Written as DNA, the CDR3 is TGTGCCAGCAGCGGCACCGGGACTAGCACAGATACGCAGTATTTT.

The chain has TRBV5-5 and TRBJ1-2, with D uncertain. V was clipped by 4 bases and J by 13 bases, with 20 bases between them. Germline assignment: CDR1 SGHKS and CDR2 YYEKEE (reference sequence). The CDR3 extends over 13 amino acids. The CDR3 sequence: CASSPIVGPSSTF. In nucleotides, the CDR3 is TGTGCCAGCAGCCCAATTGTAGGACCTTCAAGCACCTTC.

This chain connects TRBV24-1 to TRBJ1-2, with a weak D call TRBD1 (6 bases). Germline V gene data show CDR1 as KGHDR and CDR2 as SFDVKD. The CDR3 is made up of 12 amino acids. Trimming took 5 bases from V and 8 from J, leaving 11 bases between them. In DNA form, the CDR3 reads TGTGCCACCAGTGGACAGGTGGGCGGCTACACCTTC. Translated: CATSGQVGGYTF.

This clone was recorded once. The gene calls are TRBV3-1 (or the pseudogene TRBV3-2) and TRBJ1-1; TRBD1 matches 9 bases. Per the germline V gene, CDR1 is LGHDT and CDR2 is YNNKEL (reference sequence). This CDR3 is 18 amino acids long. With V trimmed by 0 bases and J by 6 bases, 14 bases remained unmatched. Here the CDR3 DNA reads TGTGCCAGCAGCCAAGATAGATGGAAGCAACAGGGGGCCCCTGAAGCTTTCTTT. Amino acid sequence: CASSQDRWKQQGAPEAFF.

The chain combines TRBV7-9 with TRBJ1-6, with TRBD1 as a possible D gene (5 bases). The CDR3 consists of 12 residues. Trimming removed 5 bases at V and 13 bases at J, with 12 bases between. CDR1 is SEHNR and CDR2 is FQNEAQ in the germline V gene (reference sequence). CDR3 protein: CASSPSGGPLHF. The CDR3 DNA follows: TGTGCCAGCAGCCCCTCGGGGGGGCCCCTCCACTTT.